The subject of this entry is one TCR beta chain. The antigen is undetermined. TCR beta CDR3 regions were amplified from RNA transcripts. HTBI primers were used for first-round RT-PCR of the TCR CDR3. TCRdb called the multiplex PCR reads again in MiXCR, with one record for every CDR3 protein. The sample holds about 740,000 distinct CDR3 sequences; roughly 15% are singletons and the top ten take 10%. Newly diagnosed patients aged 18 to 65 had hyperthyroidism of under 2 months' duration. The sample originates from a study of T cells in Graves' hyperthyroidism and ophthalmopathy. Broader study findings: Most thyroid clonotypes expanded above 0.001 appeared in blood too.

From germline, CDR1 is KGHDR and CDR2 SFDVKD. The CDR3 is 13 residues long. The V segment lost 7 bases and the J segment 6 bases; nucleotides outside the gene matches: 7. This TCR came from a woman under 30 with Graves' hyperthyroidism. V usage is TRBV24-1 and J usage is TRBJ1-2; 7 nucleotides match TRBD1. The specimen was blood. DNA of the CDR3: TGTGCCACCAGAGCTAGCGGGACAGATGGCTACACCTTC. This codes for CATRASGTDGYTF.